The 16 T cell receptor beta chains given below trace back to one sample, sequenced in a study of OX40 agonist ivuxolimab in advanced cancers. Clones were read by immunoSEQ multiplex PCR, and TCRdb kept only the in-frame ones, dropping some. The table lists about 60,000 clones, about 87% of them singletons, with about 5.6% in the top ten. The specimen was CD4+ or CD8+ T cells sorted from blood, collected in a trial of the OX40 agonist ivuxolimab. These receptors originate from an adult with an advanced solid tumor such as melanoma, head and neck, liver or kidney cancer.

The rearrangement links TRBV27 to TRBJ1-6; no clear D. CDR1 and CDR2 from the germline V gene are MNHEY and SMNVEV (reference sequence). V lost 1 base and J lost 7, with 8 bases in between. The CDR3 runs to 14 residues. The CDR3 DNA is TGTGCCAGCAGTTTATGGAACAGCAATTCACCCCTCCACTTT. Translating gives CASSLWNSNSPLHF.

J is TRBJ1-1 and V is TRBV11-2, with D unclear. The ends were cut back, 3 bases at V and 1 base at J, with 9 bases in the middle. Germline CDR1 and CDR2: SGHAT and FQNNGV. The CDR3 contains 14 residues. The CDR3 here is CASSFTGTNTEAFF. The CDR3, as DNA: TGTGCCAGCAGCTTCACGGGAACGAACACTGAAGCTTTCTTT.

This chain joins TRBV2 and TRBJ1-6; D is possibly TRBD1 (6 bases). The germline gives CDR1 SNHLY, CDR2 FYNNEI. This CDR3 is built from 23 residues. V gave up 0 bases and J gave up 1 base, with 28 bases separating them. The CDR3 DNA sequence: TGTGCCAGCAGTGAAGCGCTCAGTTCTCGGGCCATAGGGGGGGGATCCTATAATTCACCCCTCCACTTT. Encoded protein: CASSEALSSRAIGGGSYNSPLHF.

The genes are TRBV7-2 and TRBJ2-3, with TRBD1 matching over 9 bases. After removal of 3 bases from V and 5 bases from J, the junction contained 3 bases not matched to a gene. The CDR3 has 14 amino acids. Germline assignment: CDR1 SGHTA and CDR2 FQGNSA. CDR3 residues: CASSFGTGRDTQYF. DNA for the CDR3: TGTGCCAGCAGCTTCGGGACAGGGCGAGATACGCAGTATTTT.

The gene calls are TRBV5-5 and TRBJ2-5; D call uncertain. Germline-derived CDR1 and CDR2 are SGHKS and YYEKEE (reference sequence). CDR3 size: 13 residues. V lost 0 bases and J lost 3, with 6 bases in between. The CDR3 bases are TGTGCCAGCAGCTTGGTTGGCAAAGAGACCCAGTACTTC. It codes for CASSLVGKETQYF.

This rearrangement joins TRBV6-1 to TRBJ2-5; D unresolved. The CDR3 covers 14 residues. Germline V gene data show CDR1 as MNHNS and CDR2 as SASEGT. Trimming removed 6 bases from V and 0 bases from J, with 11 bases in between. The DNA for the CDR3 is TGTGCCAGCAGGCCGACGGAGTACCAAGAGACCCAGTACTTC. It yields the protein CASRPTEYQETQYF.

The chain carries TRBV5-1 and TRBJ2-1; D may be TRBD1 or TRBD2 (5 bases each). CDR1 SGHRS and CDR2 YFSETQ come from the germline V gene. V was trimmed by 0 bases and J by 2 bases, leaving 12 bases between them. The CDR3 extends over 16 amino acids. CDR3 amino acids: CASSLARGVTYNEQFF. CDR3 sequence (DNA): TGCGCCAGCAGCTTGGCCCGAGGGGTAACCTACAATGAGCAGTTCTTC.

This chain joins TRBV27 and TRBJ2-7; TRBD1 agrees at 8 bases. J was trimmed by 5 bases and V by 6 bases; bases with no gene match: 6. The V gene's germline CDR1 is MNHEY and CDR2 SMNVEV (reference sequence). This CDR3 is built from 13 residues. CDR3 bases: TGTGCCAGCAGACGACAGGGGTCCGACGAGCAGTACTTC. It yields the protein CASRRQGSDEQYF.

The chain has TRBV9 and TRBJ2-1, with 7 bases identical to TRBD1. The V gene's germline CDR1 is SGDLS and CDR2 YYNGEE. The CDR3 extends over 13 amino acids. The V and J ends lost 3 bases and 7 bases, in that order; junction bases with no gene match: 4. CDR3 region: CASSAEQGNEQFF. The CDR3 DNA sequence: TGTGCCAGCAGCGCAGAACAGGGGAATGAGCAGTTCTTC. Supplemented by reference TRBV9 and TRBJ2-1, the full variable domain reads DSGVTQTPKHLITATGQRVTLRCSPRSGDLSVYWYQQSLDQGLQFLIQYYNGEERAKGNILERFSAQQFPDLHSELNLSSLELGDSALYFCASSAEQGNEQFFGPGTRLTVL.

The gene calls are TRBV30 and TRBJ2-3; 7 bases map to TRBD2. Germline V gene sequence: CDR1 GTSNPN, CDR2 SVGIG (reference sequence). The V and J ends lost 5 bases and 4 bases, in that order; junction bases with no gene match: 12. The CDR3 length is 15 residues. The CDR3 reads CAWGRDSAGADTQYF. CDR3 DNA sequence: TGTGCCTGGGGACGAGATTCTGCGGGGGCAGATACGCAGTATTTT.

The chain has TRBV2 and TRBJ1-2; D not resolved. Between the trimmed V and J ends, which lost 7 bases and 4 bases, there was a span of 7 bases. CDR3 length equals 11 residues. Germline values: CDR1 SNHLY, CDR2 FYNNEI. CDR3 protein: CASIAGYGYTF. For the CDR3, the DNA is TGTGCCAGCATCGCGGGCTATGGCTACACCTTC. Using reference TRBV2 and TRBJ1-2 for the parts outside the CDR3, the full variable domain is EPEVTQTPSHQVTQMGQEVILRCVPISNHLYFYWYRQILGQKVEFLVSFYNNEISEKSEIFDDQFSVERPDGSNFTLKIRSTKLEDSAMYFCASIAGYGYTFGSGTRLTVV.

The genes are TRBV7-5 and TRBJ2-7; the table calls TRBD2, which could not be checked here. TRBV7-5 is labeled a pseudogene. The CDR3 contains 17 residues. The CDR3, as DNA: TGTGCCAGAAGCTATTATAGCGGGAGCAGAAGCTCCTACGAGCAGTACTTC. It specifies CARSYYSGSRSSYEQYF.

This chain connects TRBV7-9 to TRBJ1-6, with a tentative D call TRBD1 (5 bases). The CDR3 sequence is 14 residues long. Germline CDR1 and CDR2: SEHNR and FQNEAQ (reference sequence). Trimming took 7 bases from V and 0 from J, leaving 7 bases between them. The CDR3 nucleotides read TGTGCCAGCACCCAGGGCTCCTATAATTCACCCCTCCACTTT. This gives the protein CASTQGSYNSPLHF.

The V and J genes are TRBV30 and TRBJ2-2; the D is unclear. CDR1 and CDR2 from the germline V gene are GTSNPN and SVGIG (reference sequence). This CDR3 contains 11 residues. V lost 4 bases, J lost 10 bases, and 10 bases lay in between. CDR3 sequence: CAWNYRQELFF. CDR3 nucleotides: TGTGCCTGGAACTATAGGCAGGAGCTGTTTTTT. Based on the CDR3 plus reference TRBV30 and TRBJ2-2, the full variable domain is SQTIHQWPATLVQPVGSPLSLECTVEGTSNPNLYWYRQAAGRGLQLLFYSVGIGQISSEVPQNLSASRPQDRQFILSSKKLLLSDSGFYLCAWNYRQELFFGEGSRLTVL.

A single count supports this clone. The chain carries TRBV4-3 and TRBJ1-1; no definite D call. From germline, CDR1 is LGHNA and CDR2 YSLEER. The CDR3 totals 14 residues. With 7 bases removed from V and 1 base from J, the gap between germline ends came to 13 bases. The CDR3 DNA follows: TGCGCCAGCACCCCAGAGATAAGGAACACTGAAGCTTTCTTT. As protein: CASTPEIRNTEAFF.

This chain uses TRBV18 with TRBJ2-5; 13 bases are a match to TRBD2. The germline gives CDR1 KGHSH, CDR2 LQKENI. V lost 0 bases and J lost 4; bases outside the gene matches: 11. This CDR3 region has 19 residues. DNA of the CDR3: TGTGCCAGCTCACCACCGACGGGACTAGCGGGACCGCCGGGAGAGACCCAGTACTTC. The encoded protein is CASSPPTGLAGPPGETQYF.